Listed below are T cell receptor beta chains from one sample, sequenced in a study of T-cell reconstitution after alpha-beta-depleted transplantation in children. Each CDR3 protein is one row after TCRdb ran MiXCR on the PCR reads. The repertoire includes about 440,000 distinct CDR3 sequences, around two fifths of them detected once, and approximately 25% sits in the top ten. The sequenced sample was PBMCs, obtained before TCRalphabeta/CD19-depleted stem cell transplant. These receptors were obtained from a girl aged 2 to 10 with aplastic anemia, due to receive a stem cell transplant. Both conserved end residues are part of each CDR3. The D gene is left open where the match is weak. Clone size is stated in some rows and not others, as once, few, many or a class when expanded.

v_call	d_call	j_call	clone_size	cdr3_aa	cdr3_nt
TRBV7-2	TRBD1	TRBJ2-5	NA	CASSLTWTGRETQYF	TGTGCCAGCAGCCTTACCTGGACAGGCAGAGAGACCCAGTACTTC
TRBV3-1	NA	TRBJ2-2	many	CASSDVSGLSGELFF	TGTGCCAGCAGCGACGTCAGTGGGTTGAGCGGGGAGCTGTTTTTT
TRBV20-1	TRBD2	TRBJ2-1	many	CSAPVPSGSHREQFF	TGCAGTGCCCCGGTTCCTAGCGGGAGTCACCGGGAGCAGTTCTTC
TRBV20-1	NA	TRBJ2-1	NA	CSAESEERLNEQFF	TGCAGTGCCGAATCTGAGGAGCGTTTGAATGAGCAGTTCTTC
TRBV20-1	NA	TRBJ2-1	few	CSAMAGTPRVNEQFF	TGCAGTGCTATGGCCGGGACTCCAAGGGTCAATGAGCAGTTCTTC
TRBV18	NA	TRBJ2-5	NA	CASFLPSAGFQETQYF	TGTGCCAGCTTCCTACCCAGCGCGGGATTTCAAGAGACCCAGTACTTC
TRBV6-1	TRBD1	TRBJ1-4	NA	CASRDRLGITLFF	TGTGCCAGCCGGGACAGGCTGGGGATTACGCTGTTTTTT
TRBV20-1	TRBD1	TRBJ2-5	many	CSALNLPGQPQETQYF	TGCAGTGCTCTAAACCTCCCGGGACAGCCTCAAGAGACCCAGTACTTC
TRBV7-2	TRBD1	TRBJ1-1	NA	CASSFRTGEAFF	TGTGCCAGCAGCTTTCGGACAGGAGAAGCTTTCTTT
TRBV20-1	TRBD1	TRBJ2-7	NA	CSARDRDSGYEQYF	TGCAGTGCTAGGGACAGGGATAGTGGGTACGAGCAGTACTTC
TRBV7-7	TRBD1	TRBJ2-5	few	CASSPDRETQYF	TGTGCTAGCAGCCCGGACAGGGAGACCCAGTACTTC
TRBV3-1	TRBD1	TRBJ2-1	NA	CASSQDIETSQGALHLYNEQFF	TGTGCCAGCAGCCAAGATATTGAAACCAGCCAGGGGGCCCTCCACCTATACAATGAGCAGTTCTTC